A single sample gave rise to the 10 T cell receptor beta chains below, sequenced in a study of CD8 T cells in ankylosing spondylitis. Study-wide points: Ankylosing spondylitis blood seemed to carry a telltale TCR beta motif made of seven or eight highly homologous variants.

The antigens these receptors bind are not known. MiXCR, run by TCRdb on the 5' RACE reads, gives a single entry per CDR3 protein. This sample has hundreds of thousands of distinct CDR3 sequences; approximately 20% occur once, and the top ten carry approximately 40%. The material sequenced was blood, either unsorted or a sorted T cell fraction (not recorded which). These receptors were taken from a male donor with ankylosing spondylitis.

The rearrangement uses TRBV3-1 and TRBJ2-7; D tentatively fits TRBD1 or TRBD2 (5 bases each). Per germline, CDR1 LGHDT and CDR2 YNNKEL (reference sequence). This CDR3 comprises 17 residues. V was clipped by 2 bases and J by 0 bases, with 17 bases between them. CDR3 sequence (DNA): TGTGCCAGCAGCCAAACCGCCCGGGGCCGGTTCTCCTACGAGCAGTACTTC. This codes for CASSQTARGRFSYEQYF.

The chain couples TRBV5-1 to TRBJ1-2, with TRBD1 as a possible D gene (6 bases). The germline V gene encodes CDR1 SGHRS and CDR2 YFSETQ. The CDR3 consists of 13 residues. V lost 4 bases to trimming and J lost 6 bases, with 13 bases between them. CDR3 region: CASSPGGLDGYTF. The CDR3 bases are TGCGCCAGCAGCCCTGGGGGGCTCGATGGCTACACCTTC.

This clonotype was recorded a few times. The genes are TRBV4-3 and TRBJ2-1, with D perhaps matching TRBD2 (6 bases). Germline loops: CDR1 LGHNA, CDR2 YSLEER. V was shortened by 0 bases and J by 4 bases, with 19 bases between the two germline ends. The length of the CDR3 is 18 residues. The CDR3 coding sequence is TGCGCCAGCAGCCAAGATGTAGAATCGCGGGATTCGTACAATGAGCAGTTCTTC. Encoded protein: CASSQDVESRDSYNEQFF.

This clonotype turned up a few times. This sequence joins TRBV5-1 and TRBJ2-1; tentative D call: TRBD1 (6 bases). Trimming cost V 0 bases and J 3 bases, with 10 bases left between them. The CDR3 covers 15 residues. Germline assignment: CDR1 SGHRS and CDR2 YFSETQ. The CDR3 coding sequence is TGCGCCAGCAGCTTGGAACAGGGTGGCTACAATGAGCAGTTCTTC. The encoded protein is CASSLEQGGYNEQFF. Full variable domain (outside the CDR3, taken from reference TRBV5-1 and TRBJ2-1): KAGVTQTPRYLIKTRGQQVTLSCSPISGHRSVSWYQQTPGQGLQFLFEYFSETQRNKGNFPGRFSGRQFSNSRSEMNVSTLELGDSALYLCASSLEQGGYNEQFFGPGTRLTVL.

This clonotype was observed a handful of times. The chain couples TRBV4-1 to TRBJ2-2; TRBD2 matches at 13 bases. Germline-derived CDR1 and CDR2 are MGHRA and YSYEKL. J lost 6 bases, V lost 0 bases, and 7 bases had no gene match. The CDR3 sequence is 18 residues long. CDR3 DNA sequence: TGCGCCAGCAGCCAAGAATATTGGGGACTAGCGGGATCCGGGGAGCTGTTTTTT. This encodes CASSQEYWGLAGSGELFF.

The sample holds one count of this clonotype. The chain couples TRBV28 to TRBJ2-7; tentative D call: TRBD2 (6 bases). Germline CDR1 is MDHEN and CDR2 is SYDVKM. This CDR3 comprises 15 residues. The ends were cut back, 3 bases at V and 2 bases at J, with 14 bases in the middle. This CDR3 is CASSFFSGATYEQYF. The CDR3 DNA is TGTGCCAGCAGTTTTTTTAGCGGAGCCACCTACGAGCAGTACTTC.

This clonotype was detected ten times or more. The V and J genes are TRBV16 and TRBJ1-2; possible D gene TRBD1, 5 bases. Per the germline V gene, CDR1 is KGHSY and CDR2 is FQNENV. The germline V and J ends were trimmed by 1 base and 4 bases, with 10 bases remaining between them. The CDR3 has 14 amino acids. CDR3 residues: CASSQLGPTYGYTF. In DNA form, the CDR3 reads TGTGCCAGCAGCCAATTGGGGCCGACCTATGGCTACACCTTC.

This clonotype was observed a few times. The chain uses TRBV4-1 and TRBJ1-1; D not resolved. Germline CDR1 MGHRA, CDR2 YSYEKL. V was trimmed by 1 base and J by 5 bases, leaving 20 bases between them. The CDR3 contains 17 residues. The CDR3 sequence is CASSQVIGKGSGTEAFF. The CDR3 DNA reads TGCGCCAGCAGCCAAGTTATAGGGAAGGGATCGGGGACTGAAGCTTTCTTT.

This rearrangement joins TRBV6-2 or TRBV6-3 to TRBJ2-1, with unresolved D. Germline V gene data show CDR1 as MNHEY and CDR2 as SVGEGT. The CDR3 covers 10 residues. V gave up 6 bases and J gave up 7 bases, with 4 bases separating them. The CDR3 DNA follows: TGTGCCAGCAGGGGTAATGAGCAGTTCTTC. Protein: CASRGNEQFF.

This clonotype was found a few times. The CDR3 bases are TGTGCCAGCAGCCAAGATGTAGGCGGCTCCTACAATGAGCAGTTCTTC. Translating gives CASSQDVGGSYNEQFF. V is TRBV4-2 and J is TRBJ2-1; D gene ambiguous. Trimming left V 0 bases short and J 0 bases short, with 9 bases between. The CDR3 totals 16 residues. Per germline, CDR1 LGHNA and CDR2 YNFKEQ.